This T cell receptor (beta chain) was recovered during a study of regulatory T cells in long-lasting Graves disease (dated by TCRdb to the early 2020s). About the investigation overall: Antithyroid drugs had been taken for less than 3 months by newly diagnosed Graves' disease patients. Patients with persistent Graves' disease were compared with patients with newly diagnosed Graves' disease using TCR sequencing and RNA sequencing of peripheral blood. A total of 35 or so samples were covered by TCR sequencing, comprising approximately 13 persistent and roughly 20 newly diagnosed Graves' disease patients. The study was conducted in China and was registered as a clinical trial.

Per the germline V gene (reference sequence), LNHDA is the CDR1 and SQIVND is the CDR2. Including cysteine and phenylalanine, the CDR3 has 15 amino acids. Solely the CDR3 DNA is kept, with 45 bases framed from the first base. Trimming at the junction amounts to 3 bases on V and 1 base on J, and the germline ends lie 10 bases apart. Libraries were prepared through multiplex PCR. The sequencing machine was an Illumina HiSeq 4000. To build TCR beta libraries, CDR3 regions were amplified by Arm-PCR using iRepertoire HTBI primers. Gel purification was performed on PCR products prior to sequencing. In the original analysis: Across samples, 60 to 70 TRBV and 13 to 15 TRBJ segments were identified and used for gene usage analysis of CDR3 amino acid clonotypes. Filtered high-quality paired reads were merged into contigs using COPE and FqMerger. BLAST was used to align contigs to IMGT TRBV, TRBD and TRBJ reference genes, with CDR3 defined following IMGT. Highly expanded clones were defined as clonotypes with a frequency above 0.1%. Shannon entropy was used to measure repertoire diversity, and the Gini coefficient was used to measure V-J evenness. A clonotype found in more than one individual was treated as public. TCRdb cleaned the public reads at Q25 with fastp, built clones with MiXCR and kept in-frame beta chains. Identical CDR3 protein sequences are pooled into one entry, listed with their most common genes and DNA. The V and J calls were not made by the authors but by TCRdb's processing. This sample holds around 450,000 distinct CDR3 sequences; about 16% were observed only once. The ten most abundant clones make up 12% of the sample.

The investigation overall reported the following: The authors noted that the small sample size was a limitation that may lower accuracy. Persistent disease showed preferential use of TRBV28, TRBJ1-2 and TRBJ2-5, whereas newly diagnosed disease favored TRBV20-1 and TRBJ2-1. Lower TCR Shannon entropy and fewer highly expanded clones were observed in persistent Graves' disease patients than in newly diagnosed patients, which suggested clonal expansion. Patients with persistent disease shared more public clonotypes (about 2,900) than newly diagnosed patients did (nearly 1,000). Sequencing and analysis were limited to the TCR beta chain. Peripheral blood alone was examined, since thyroid tissue, which constituted the primary lesion, could not be accessed.

Turning to this clonotype: Its antigen is still unknown. Base qualities are missing; no much larger clone stands one base away.

The sample's time point label, decoded: newly diagnosed GD, antithyroid drugs for less than 3 months. For both TCR sequencing and RNA sequencing, RNA was extracted from PBMCs in TRIzol. Graves' disease was diagnosed according to American Thyroid Association guidelines. Recruitment of patients was carried out at an endocrinology department in Xi'an, China. Each patient gave around 9.2 milliliters of peripheral blood, collected in an EDTA anticoagulant tube. PBMCs were isolated by Ficoll Paque Plus density gradient separation without further T cell sorting. An Agilent 2100 Bioanalyzer and agarose gel were used to check RNA quality, while a NanoDrop 2000 measured RNA concentration. These same data were also listed under a study on T cells in Graves' hyperthyroidism and ophthalmopathy. The second paper further reports: A patient counted as having stable Graves' hyperthyroidism if no progression to ophthalmopathy occurred over 18 months of follow-up. Hyperthyroidism patients were newly diagnosed, with disease duration under 2 months, and aged 18 to 65 years. Any patient with an uncontrolled infection, another autoimmune disease, pregnancy or lactation was excluded. Diagnoses were established on the basis of clinical symptoms, serum thyroxine and TRAb, thyroid ultrasound, and orbital computed tomography. For the first round of RT-PCR on the TCR CDR3, the HTBI primer set was used together with the Qiagen OneStep RT-PCR kit. Most expanded thyroid clonotypes (frequency above 0.001) were also detected in blood, suggesting blood repertoires may reflect thyroid immune responses. Ophthalmopathy was separated from stable hyperthyroidism by a 13 V-J signature model, with around 90% sensitivity and approximately 84% specificity obtained in cross-validation and 80%/75% obtained in testing. In validation, the model predicted progression to ophthalmopathy a median of around 6.5 months before onset, with approximately 71% sensitivity and about 75% specificity. To identify distinguishing TCR V-J signatures, a discovery cohort of 100 or so patients was used, comprising 40 to 45 with Graves' ophthalmopathy and 57 with stable Graves' hyperthyroidism. An independent validation cohort of fewer than 20 hyperthyroidism patients and about 16 patients who later progressed to ophthalmopathy tested prospective prediction of ophthalmopathy. The approximately 90 discovery patients were divided at random into training and test sets in a 7:3 ratio. In roughly six Graves' hyperthyroidism patients, the study also compared T-cell repertoires from thyroid tissue with T-cell repertoires from blood. Following sampling, methimazole starting at 30 mg daily was given to hyperthyroidism patients, and high-dose intravenous methylprednisolone was given to ophthalmopathy patients. A second multiplex PCR round built the libraries, followed by size selection and purification. Libraries were sequenced paired-end with 100 bp reads on an Illumina HiSeq2000. SOAPnuke was used to process the raw data, throwing out any read that contained adapters or uncalled bases, had a mean Phred below 15, or lacked an exact constant-primer or identifier match. COPE v1.2.5 was used to merge high-quality paired reads, and clonotypes were defined as unique nucleotide sequences. MiTCR v1.1 was used to align the clonotypes against IMGT TRBV, TRBD and TRBJ reference segments. The analysis included only V-J combinations with a frequency above 0.0001, which together covered about 99% of the repertoires. The TCS score was defined as the ratio of F50 (clonal expansion) to E x V (chaos), calculated using BLOSUM62-based TCRdist between CDR3 peptides within each V-J. Welch's t-statistics and random forest reduced just over 500 V-J features to 13, which were used in a naive Bayes classifier (R e1071). No statistical method was used to set the sample size in advance, and investigators knew the group allocation. TCR Vbeta CDR3 sequencing of around 130 peripheral blood samples (43 ophthalmopathy, under 80 hyperthyroidism and 17 progressor patients) is reported in the paper.

This sample comprised peripheral blood mononuclear cells (PBMCs), obtained at new diagnosis, from a patient treated with antithyroid drugs. The chain links TRBV19 with TRBJ1-5, and the D gene may be TRBD1, 6 bases matching. The receptor was isolated from a man aged 35 to 55 with Graves disease. Donor details come from another sample of the same person, matched by shared clones. The CDR3 reads CASSIYRVSNQPQHF. The bases read TGTGCCAGTAGTATCTACAGGGTCAGCAATCAGCCCCAGCATTTT.